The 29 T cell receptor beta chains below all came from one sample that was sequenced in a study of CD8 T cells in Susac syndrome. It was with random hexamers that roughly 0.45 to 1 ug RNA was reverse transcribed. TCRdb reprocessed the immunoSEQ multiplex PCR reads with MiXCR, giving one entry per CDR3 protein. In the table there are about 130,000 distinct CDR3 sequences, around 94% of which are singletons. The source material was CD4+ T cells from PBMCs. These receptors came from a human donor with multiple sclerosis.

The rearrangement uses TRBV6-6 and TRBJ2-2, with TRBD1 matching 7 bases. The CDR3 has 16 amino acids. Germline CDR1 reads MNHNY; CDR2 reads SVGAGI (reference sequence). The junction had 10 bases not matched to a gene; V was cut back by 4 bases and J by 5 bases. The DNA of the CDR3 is TGTGCCAGCAGTTCTTTACCGCCGGGACAGACCGGGGAGCTGTTTTTT. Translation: CASSSLPPGQTGELFF.

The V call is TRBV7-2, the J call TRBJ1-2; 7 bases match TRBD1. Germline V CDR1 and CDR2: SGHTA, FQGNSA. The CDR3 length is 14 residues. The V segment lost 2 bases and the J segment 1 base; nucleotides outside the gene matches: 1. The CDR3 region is CASSLQGGNYGYTF. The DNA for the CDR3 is TGTGCCAGCAGCTTACAGGGGGGTAACTATGGCTACACCTTC.

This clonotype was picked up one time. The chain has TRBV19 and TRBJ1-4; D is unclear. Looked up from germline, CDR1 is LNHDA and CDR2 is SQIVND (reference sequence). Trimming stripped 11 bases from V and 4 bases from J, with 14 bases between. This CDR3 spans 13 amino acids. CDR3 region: CAARDSGNEKLFF. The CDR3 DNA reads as TGTGCCGCTCGAGATTCCGGTAATGAAAAACTGTTTTTT.

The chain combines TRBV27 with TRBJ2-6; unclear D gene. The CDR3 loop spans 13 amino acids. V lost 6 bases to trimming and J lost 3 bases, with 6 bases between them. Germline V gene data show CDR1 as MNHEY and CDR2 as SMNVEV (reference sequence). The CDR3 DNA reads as TGTGCCAGCAGGGTCGGTGGGGCCAACGTCCTGACTTTC. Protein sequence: CASRVGGANVLTF.

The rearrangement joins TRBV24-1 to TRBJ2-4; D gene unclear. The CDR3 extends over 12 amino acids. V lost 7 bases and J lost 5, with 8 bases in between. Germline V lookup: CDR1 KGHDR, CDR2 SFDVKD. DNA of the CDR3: TGTGCCACCAGCGATGGGGAAAACATTCAGTACTTC. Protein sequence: CATSDGENIQYF.

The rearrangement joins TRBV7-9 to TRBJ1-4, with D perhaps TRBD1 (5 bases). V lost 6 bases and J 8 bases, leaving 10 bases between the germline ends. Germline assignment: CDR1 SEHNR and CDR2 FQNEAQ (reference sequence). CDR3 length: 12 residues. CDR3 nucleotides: TGTGCCAGCAGTTCTCAGGGCGAAAAACTGTTTTTT. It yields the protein CASSSQGEKLFF.

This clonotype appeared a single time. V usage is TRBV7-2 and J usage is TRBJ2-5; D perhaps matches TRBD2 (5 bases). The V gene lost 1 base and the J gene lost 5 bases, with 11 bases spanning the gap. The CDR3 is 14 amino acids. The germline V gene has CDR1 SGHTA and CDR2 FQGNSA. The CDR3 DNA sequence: TGTGCCAGCAGCTTAGGACGCCCGGGGGAGACCCAGTACTTC. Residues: CASSLGRPGETQYF.

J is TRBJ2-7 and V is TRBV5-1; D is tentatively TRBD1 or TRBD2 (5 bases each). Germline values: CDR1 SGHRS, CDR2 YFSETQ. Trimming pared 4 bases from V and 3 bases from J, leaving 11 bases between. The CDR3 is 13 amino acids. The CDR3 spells CASSTEGRYEQYF. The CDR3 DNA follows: TGCGCCAGCAGCACTGAGGGGCGCTACGAGCAGTACTTC.

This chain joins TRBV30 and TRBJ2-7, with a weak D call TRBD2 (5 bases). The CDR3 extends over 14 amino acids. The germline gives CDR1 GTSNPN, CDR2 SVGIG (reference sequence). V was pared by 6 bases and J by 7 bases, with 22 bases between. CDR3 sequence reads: CACSYTFSPGEQYF. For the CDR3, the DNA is TGTGCCTGCTCATATACGTTCTCTCCGGGGGAGCAGTACTTC. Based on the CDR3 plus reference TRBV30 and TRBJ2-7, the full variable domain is SQTIHQWPATLVQPVGSPLSLECTVEGTSNPNLYWYRQAAGRGLQLLFYSVGIGQISSEVPQNLSASRPQDRQFILSSKKLLLSDSGFYLCACSYTFSPGEQYFGPGTRLTVT.

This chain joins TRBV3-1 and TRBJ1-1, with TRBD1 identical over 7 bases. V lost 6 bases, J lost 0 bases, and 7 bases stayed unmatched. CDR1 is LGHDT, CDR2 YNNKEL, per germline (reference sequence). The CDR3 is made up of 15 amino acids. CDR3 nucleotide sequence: TGTGCCAGCAGATCACCGGGACAGATGAACACTGAAGCTTTCTTT. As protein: CASRSPGQMNTEAFF. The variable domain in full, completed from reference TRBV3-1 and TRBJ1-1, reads DTAVSQTPKYLVTQMGNDKSIKCEQNLGHDTMYWYKQDSKKFLKIMFSYNNKELIINETVPNRFSPKSPDKAHLNLHINSLELGDSAVYFCASRSPGQMNTEAFFGQGTRLTVV.

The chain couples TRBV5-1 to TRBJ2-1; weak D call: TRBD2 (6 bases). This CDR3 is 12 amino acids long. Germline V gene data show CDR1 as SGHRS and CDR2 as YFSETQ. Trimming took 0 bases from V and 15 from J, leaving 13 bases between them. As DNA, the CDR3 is TGCGCCAGCAGCTTGGGAGGGACTGATCGGTTCTTC. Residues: CASSLGGTDRFF.

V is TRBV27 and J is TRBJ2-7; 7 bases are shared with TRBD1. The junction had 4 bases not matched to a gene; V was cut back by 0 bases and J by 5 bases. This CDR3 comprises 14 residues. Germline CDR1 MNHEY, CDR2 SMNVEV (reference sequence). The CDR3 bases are TGTGCCAGCAGTTTATCGACAGGGCCCCACGAGCAGTACTTC. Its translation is CASSLSTGPHEQYF.

Here the CDR3 reads CASTWSGREQYF. In DNA form, the CDR3 reads TGTGCCAGCACCTGGTCCGGGCGCGAGCAGTACTTC. The chain links TRBV5-6 to TRBJ2-7; D is ambiguous. Trimming cost V 6 bases and J 6 bases, with 13 bases left between them. The CDR3 contains 12 residues. Germline loops: CDR1 SGHDT, CDR2 YYEEEE.

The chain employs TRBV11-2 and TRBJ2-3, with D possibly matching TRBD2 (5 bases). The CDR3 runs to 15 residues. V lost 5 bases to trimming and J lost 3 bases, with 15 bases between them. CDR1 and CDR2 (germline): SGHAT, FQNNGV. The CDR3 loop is CASSRTSPGTDTQYF. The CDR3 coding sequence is TGTGCCAGCAGCCGGACCTCCCCGGGGACAGATACGCAGTATTTT.

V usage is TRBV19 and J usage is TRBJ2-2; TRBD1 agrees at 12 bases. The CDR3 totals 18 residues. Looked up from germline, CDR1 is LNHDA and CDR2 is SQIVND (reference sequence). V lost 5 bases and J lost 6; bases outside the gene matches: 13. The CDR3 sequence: CASSLGTGGAGYAGELFF. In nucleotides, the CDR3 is TGTGCCAGTAGTCTGGGGACAGGGGGCGCCGGTTACGCCGGGGAGCTGTTTTTT.

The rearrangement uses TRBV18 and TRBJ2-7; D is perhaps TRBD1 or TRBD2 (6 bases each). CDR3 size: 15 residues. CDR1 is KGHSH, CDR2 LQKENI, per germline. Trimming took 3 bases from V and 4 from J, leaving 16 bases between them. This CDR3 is CASSPYSGAGYEQYF. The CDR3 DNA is TGTGCCAGCTCACCCTACTCGGGGGCAGGGTACGAGCAGTACTTC. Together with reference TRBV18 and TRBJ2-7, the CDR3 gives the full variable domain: NAGVMQNPRHLVRRRGQEARLRCSPMKGHSHVYWYRQLPEEGLKFMVYLQKENIIDESGMPKERFSAEFPKEGPSILRIQQVVRGDSAAYFCASSPYSGAGYEQYFGPGTRLTVT.

Here the CDR3 DNA reads TGTGCCTGGAGTGTATTAGCGGGGAATCAGCCCCAGCATTTT. The encoded protein is CAWSVLAGNQPQHF. The V call is TRBV30, the J call TRBJ1-5; D not resolved. This CDR3 is 14 amino acids long. Germline V gene sequence: CDR1 GTSNPN, CDR2 SVGIG (reference sequence). V lost 0 bases, J lost 4 bases, and 10 bases lay in between. The variable domain in full, completed from reference TRBV30 and TRBJ1-5, reads SQTIHQWPATLVQPVGSPLSLECTVEGTSNPNLYWYRQAAGRGLQLLFYSVGIGQISSEVPQNLSASRPQDRQFILSSKKLLLSDSGFYLCAWSVLAGNQPQHFGDGTRLSIL.

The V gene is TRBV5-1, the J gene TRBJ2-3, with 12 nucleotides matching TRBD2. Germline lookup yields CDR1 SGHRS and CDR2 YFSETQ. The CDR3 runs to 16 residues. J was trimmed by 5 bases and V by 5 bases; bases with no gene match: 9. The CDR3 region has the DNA TGCGCCAGCAGGAGCGGCGGGACTAGCGGGCAAGATACGCAGTATTTT. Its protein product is CASRSGGTSGQDTQYF.

In DNA form, the CDR3 reads TGCGCCAGCAGCCCCCGCAGGGGCTCTGGTGGGTCTAACTATGGCTACACCTTC. Its translation is CASSPRRGSGGSNYGYTF. The chain joins TRBV4-1 to TRBJ1-2, with a tentative D call TRBD1 (6 bases). This CDR3 has 18 residues. Germline V gene data show CDR1 as MGHRA and CDR2 as YSYEKL. With 4 bases removed from V and 0 bases from J, the gap between germline ends came to 21 bases.

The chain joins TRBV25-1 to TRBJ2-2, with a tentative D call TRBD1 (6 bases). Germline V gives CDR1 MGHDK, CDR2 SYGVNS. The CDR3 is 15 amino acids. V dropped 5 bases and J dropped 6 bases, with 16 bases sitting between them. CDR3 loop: CASSLTGRGAGELFF. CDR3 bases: TGTGCCAGCAGTCTAACGGGCAGGGGCGCCGGGGAGCTGTTTTTT.

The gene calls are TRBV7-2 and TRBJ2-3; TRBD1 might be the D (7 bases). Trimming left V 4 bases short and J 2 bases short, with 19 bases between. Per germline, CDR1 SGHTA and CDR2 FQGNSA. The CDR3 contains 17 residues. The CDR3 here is CASSSRGGGGNTDTQYF. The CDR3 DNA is TGTGCCAGCAGCTCTAGAGGAGGGGGCGGTAACACAGATACGCAGTATTTT.

The CDR3 bases are TGTGCCAGCAGCTCGGAGGTCTCCTACAATGAGCAGTTCTTC. This sequence encodes CASSSEVSYNEQFF. The chain has TRBV7-2 and TRBJ2-1; TRBD2 is a possible D gene (5 bases). This CDR3 is built from 14 residues. Germline CDR1 and CDR2: SGHTA and FQGNSA. Trimming left V 4 bases short and J 0 bases short, with 7 bases between.

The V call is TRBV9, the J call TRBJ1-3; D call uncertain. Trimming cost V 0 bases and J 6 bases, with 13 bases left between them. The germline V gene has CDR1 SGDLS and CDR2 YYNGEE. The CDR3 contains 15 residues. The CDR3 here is CASSVAAGRENTIYF. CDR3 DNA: TGTGCCAGCAGCGTAGCCGCCGGGAGGGAAAACACCATATATTTT.

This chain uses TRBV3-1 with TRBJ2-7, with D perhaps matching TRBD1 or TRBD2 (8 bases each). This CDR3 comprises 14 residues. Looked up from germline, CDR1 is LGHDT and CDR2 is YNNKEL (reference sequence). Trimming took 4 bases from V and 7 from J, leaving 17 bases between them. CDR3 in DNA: TGTGCCAGCAGCCTTAGCGGGACAGGCCTGGAGCAGTACTTC. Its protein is CASSLSGTGLEQYF.

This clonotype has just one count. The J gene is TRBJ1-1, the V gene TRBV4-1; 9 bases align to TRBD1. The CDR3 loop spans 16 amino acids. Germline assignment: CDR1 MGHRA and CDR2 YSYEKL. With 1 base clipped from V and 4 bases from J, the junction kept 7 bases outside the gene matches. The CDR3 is CASSQGDREVVTEAFF. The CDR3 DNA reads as TGCGCCAGCAGCCAAGGGGACAGGGAAGTTGTCACTGAAGCTTTCTTT.

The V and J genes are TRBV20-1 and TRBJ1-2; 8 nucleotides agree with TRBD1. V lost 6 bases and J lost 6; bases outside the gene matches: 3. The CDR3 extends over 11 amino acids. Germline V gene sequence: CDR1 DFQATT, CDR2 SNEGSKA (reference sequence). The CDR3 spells CSARTGNGYTF. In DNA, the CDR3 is TGCAGTGCACGGACAGGGAATGGCTACACCTTC.

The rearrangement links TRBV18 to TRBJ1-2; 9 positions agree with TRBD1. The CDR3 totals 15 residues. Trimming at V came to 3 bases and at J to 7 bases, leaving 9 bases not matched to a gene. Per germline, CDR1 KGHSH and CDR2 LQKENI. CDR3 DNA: TGTGCCAGCTCACCCCCGGACAGGGGAGAGGTTGGCTACACCTTC. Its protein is CASSPPDRGEVGYTF.

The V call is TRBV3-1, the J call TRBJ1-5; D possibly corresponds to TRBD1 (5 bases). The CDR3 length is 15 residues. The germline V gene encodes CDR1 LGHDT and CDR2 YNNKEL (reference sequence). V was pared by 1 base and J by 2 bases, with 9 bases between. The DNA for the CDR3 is TGTGCCAGCAGCCAAGGGGGGTGGGGCAATCAGCCCCAGCATTTT. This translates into CASSQGGWGNQPQHF.

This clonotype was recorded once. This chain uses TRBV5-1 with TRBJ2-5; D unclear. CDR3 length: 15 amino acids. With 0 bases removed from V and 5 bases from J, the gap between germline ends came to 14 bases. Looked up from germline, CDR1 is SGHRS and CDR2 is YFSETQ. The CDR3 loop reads CASSLVQSDRETQYF. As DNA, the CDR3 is TGCGCCAGCAGCTTGGTTCAGTCCGACCGGGAGACCCAGTACTTC.